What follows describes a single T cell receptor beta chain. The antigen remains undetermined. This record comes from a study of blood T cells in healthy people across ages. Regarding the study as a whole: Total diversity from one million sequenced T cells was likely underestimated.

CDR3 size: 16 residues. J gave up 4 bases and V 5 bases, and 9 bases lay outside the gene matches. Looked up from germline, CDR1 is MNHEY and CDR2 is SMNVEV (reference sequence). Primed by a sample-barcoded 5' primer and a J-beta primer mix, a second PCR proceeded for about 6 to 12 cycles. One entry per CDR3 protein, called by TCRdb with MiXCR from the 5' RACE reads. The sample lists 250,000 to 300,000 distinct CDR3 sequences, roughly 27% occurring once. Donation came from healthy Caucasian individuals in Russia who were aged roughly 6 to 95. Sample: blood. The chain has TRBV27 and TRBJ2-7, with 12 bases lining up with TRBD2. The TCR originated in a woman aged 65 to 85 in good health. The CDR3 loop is CASSMATSGSGYEQYF. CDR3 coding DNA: TGTGCCAGCAGTATGGCGACTAGCGGGAGTGGGTACGAGCAGTACTTC.